This TCR beta chain was sequenced in a study of Tregs in tolerant kidney transplant recipients. General study results and limits: Biological reproducibility was not directly addressed, but technical replication error appeared minimal.

Thawed PBMCs were FACS-sorted into unstimulated CD4+CD25+CD127- regulatory T cells, CD4+CD25- non-regulatory cells, CD4 and CD8 cells. Before regulatory T cell sorting, thawed PBMCs rested overnight at 37°C in 200 to 250 IU/ml IL-2. The length of the CDR3 is 15 residues. Germline V gene lookup returns CDR1 KGHSH and CDR2 LQKENI. Trimming removed 3 bases from V and 4 bases from J; junction bases left unmatched: 7. TCRdb's copy holds only in-frame clones and misses some; the assay was immunoSEQ multiplex PCR. The table records some 62,000 clones, around 98% of them present only once. Concerning this clone itself: Its target is not known.

Source: Tregs from blood, taken before the transplant. This sequence joins TRBV18 and TRBJ2-7, with 9 positions matching TRBD1. This clonotype was obtained from a human donor who received a combined kidney and bone marrow transplant. This CDR3 reads CASSPSGQGGYEQYF. The CDR3 nucleotides are TGTGCCAGCTCACCCTCGGGACAGGGCGGTTACGAGCAGTACTTC.